The clone carrying this TCR beta chain has a single count. The CDR3 contains 15 residues. Trimming at V came to 5 bases and at J to 2 bases, leaving 4 bases not matched to a gene. CDR1 and CDR2 from the germline V gene are MNHEY and SMNVEV (reference sequence). Original analysis: Amplification of reference gene primers provided the estimated nucleated cell counts. Measured with immunoSEQ multiplex PCR; TCRdb has only the in-frame clones, and not every one. V and J calls and clone size are those listed in that table; D and trimming were worked out from the DNA. The repertoire includes tens of thousands of clones, around three quarters of them detected once, and 15% to 17% sits in the top ten. This sample is drawn from a study of blood T cell repertoires in COVID-19. Across the study: Samples came from the United States, Italy and Spain, spanning acute and convalescent COVID-19. From T cells, B-cell-depleted T cells, or PBMCs came the material, which was cDNA or gDNA.

The sequence was collected from a human donor in a cohort sampled during active COVID-19. Sequenced: peripheral blood. The V and J genes are TRBV27 and TRBJ2-1; TRBD2 matches at 9 bases. In nucleotides, the CDR3 is TGTGCCAGCAGTAAAGCGGGAGGCACCTACAATGAGCAGTTCTTC. This gives the protein CASSKAGGTYNEQFF.